This entry features one TCR beta chain sequence. The data derive from a study of shared clonotypes between healthy human individuals. Healthy HIV-negative adults without recent acute infections or vaccinations served as donors. Deep-level running was used for the assay. Each cell subset's genomic DNA was divided evenly among several immunoSEQ plates. Using ten immunoSEQ deep assay plates, investigators sequenced unsorted PBMC DNA. Assay used: immunoSEQ multiplex PCR; TCRdb lists only in-frame clones, some missing. The sample lists hundreds of thousands of clones, over 60% seen once, with around 11% in the top ten. The V gene's germline CDR1 is WSHSY and CDR2 SAAADI. V lost 4 bases, J lost 5 bases, and 6 bases stayed unmatched. The CDR3 runs 14 residues.

The sequence was obtained from a woman aged 40 to 55 in good health. Some clones in this sample may be carry-over from other donors' samples. This chain uses TRBV10-2 with TRBJ2-7; 9 bases agree with TRBD2. What was sequenced was PBMCs. For the CDR3, the DNA is TGCGCCAGCAGTGCGGCGGGAGGGGGCCACGAGCAGTACTTC. Protein sequence: CASSAAGGGHEQYF.